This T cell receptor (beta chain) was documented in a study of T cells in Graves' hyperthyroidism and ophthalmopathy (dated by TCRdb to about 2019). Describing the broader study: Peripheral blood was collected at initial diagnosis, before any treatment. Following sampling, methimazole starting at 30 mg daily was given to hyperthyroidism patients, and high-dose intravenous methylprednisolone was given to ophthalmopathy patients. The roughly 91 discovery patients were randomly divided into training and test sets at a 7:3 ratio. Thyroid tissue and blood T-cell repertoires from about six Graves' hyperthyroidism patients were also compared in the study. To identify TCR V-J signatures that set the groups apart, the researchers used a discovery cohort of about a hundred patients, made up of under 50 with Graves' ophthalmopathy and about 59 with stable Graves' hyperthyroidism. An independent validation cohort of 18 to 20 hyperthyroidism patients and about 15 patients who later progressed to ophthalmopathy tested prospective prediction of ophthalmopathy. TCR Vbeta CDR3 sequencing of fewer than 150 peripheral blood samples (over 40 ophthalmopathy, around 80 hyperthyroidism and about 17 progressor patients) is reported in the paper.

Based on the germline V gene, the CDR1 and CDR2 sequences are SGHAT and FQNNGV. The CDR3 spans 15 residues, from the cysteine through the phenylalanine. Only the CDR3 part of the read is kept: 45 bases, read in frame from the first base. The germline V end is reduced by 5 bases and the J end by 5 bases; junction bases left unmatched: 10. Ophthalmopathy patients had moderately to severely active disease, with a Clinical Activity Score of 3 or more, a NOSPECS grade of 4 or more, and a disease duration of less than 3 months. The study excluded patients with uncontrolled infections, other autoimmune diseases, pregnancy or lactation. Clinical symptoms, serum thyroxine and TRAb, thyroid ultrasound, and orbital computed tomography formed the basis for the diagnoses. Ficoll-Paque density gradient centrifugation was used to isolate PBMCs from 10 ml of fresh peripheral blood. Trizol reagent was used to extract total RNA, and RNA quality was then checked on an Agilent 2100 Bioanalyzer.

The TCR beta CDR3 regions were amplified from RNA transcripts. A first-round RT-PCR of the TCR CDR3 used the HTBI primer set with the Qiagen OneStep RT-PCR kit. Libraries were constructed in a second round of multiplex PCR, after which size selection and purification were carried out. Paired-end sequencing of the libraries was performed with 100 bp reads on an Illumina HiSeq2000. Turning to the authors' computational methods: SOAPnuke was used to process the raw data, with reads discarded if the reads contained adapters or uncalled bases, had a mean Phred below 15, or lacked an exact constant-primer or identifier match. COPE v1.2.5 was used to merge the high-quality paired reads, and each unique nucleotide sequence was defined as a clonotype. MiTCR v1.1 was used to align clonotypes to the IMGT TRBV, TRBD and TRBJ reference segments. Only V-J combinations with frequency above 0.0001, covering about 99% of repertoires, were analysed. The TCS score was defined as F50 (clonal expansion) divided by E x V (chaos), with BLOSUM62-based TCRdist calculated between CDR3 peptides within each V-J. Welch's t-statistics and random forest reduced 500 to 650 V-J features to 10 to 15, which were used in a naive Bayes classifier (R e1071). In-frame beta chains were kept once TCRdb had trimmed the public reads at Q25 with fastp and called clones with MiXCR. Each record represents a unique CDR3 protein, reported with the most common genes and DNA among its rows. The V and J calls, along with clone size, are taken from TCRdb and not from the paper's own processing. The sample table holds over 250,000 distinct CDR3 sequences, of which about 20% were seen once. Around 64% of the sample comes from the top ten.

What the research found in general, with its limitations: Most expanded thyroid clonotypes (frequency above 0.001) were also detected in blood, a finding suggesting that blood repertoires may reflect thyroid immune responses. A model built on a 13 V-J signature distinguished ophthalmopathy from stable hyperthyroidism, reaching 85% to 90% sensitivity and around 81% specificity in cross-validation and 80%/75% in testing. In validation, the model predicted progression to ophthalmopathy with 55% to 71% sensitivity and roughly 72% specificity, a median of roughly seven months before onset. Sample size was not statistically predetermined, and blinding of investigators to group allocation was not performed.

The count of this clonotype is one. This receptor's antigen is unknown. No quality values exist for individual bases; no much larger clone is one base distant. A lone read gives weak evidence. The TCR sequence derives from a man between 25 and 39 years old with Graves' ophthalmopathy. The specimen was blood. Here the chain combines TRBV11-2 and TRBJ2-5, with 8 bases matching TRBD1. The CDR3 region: CASSLGQGRGETQYF. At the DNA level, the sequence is TGTGCCAGCAGCCTAGGACAGGGTAGAGGGGAGACCCAGTACTTC.